Listed below are T cell receptor beta chains from one sample, sequenced in a study of blood T cell repertoires in COVID-19. Clones were sequenced by immunoSEQ multiplex PCR, and TCRdb holds only the in-frame ones, with some missing. The sample lists about 180,000 clones, more than 75% occurring once. Sequencing used PBMCs or T cells enriched from blood (not recorded which). Receptor source: a woman in her twenties or thirties who had recovered from COVID-19. Both conserved end residues are part of each CDR3. The order of the fields is clone size, J gene, V gene, CDR3 length, D gene, CDR3 protein, CDR3 DNA. D genes are given only for firm matches. Clone size is not always given. Where it is, it says once, few, many or a class for expanded clones.

>NA|TRBJ2-1|TRBV2|15|NA
CASSVASAAYNEQFF
TGTGCCAGCAGTGTAGCTAGTGCGGCCTACAATGAGCAGTTCTTC
>NA|TRBJ1-1|TRBV30|13|TRBD1
CAWKTGAHTEAFF
TGTGCCTGGAAGACAGGGGCGCACACTGAAGCTTTCTTT
>few|TRBJ1-1|TRBV28|12|NA
CASSIINTEAFF
TGTGCCAGCAGTATTATAAACACTGAAGCTTTCTTT
>NA|TRBJ2-7|TRBV11-2|15|TRBD2
CASSSVAGGSYEQYF
TGTGCCAGCAGCTCGGTAGCGGGAGGATCCTACGAGCAGTACTTC
>NA|TRBJ1-5|TRBV27|15|NA
CASSRDSLSNQPQHF
TGTGCCAGCAGCCGCGATTCACTCAGCAATCAGCCCCAGCATTTT
>NA|TRBJ2-3|TRBV7-9|18|TRBD2
CASSLGGASGSGTDTQYF
TGTGCCAGCAGCTTAGGTGGGGCTAGCGGGAGTGGAACAGATACGCAGTATTTT
>NA|TRBJ2-7|TRBV19|15|NA
CASSNPELGTYEQYF
TGTGCCAGTAGTAACCCGGAGCTAGGAACCTACGAGCAGTACTTC
>NA|TRBJ2-7|TRBV10-3|18|NA
CAISGRDSNTRSPYEQYF
TGTGCCATCAGTGGTCGGGACTCCAACACCCGTAGTCCCTACGAGCAGTACTTC
>NA|TRBJ2-5|TRBV6-1|16|TRBD2
CASSDPAGAGEETQYF
TGTGCCAGCAGTGATCCAGCGGGAGCGGGGGAGGAGACCCAGTACTTC
>NA|TRBJ1-2|TRBV29-1|12|NA
CSGRLAGYGYTF
TGCAGCGGACGACTGGCTGGCTATGGCTACACCTTC
>NA|TRBJ1-3|TRBV7-7|15|NA
CASPSDNPGGNTIYF
TGTGCTAGCCCTTCCGACAACCCTGGCGGAAACACCATATATTTT
>NA|TRBJ1-5|TRBV7-3|17|TRBD1
CASSIRRDRGPDWPQHF
TGTGCCAGCAGCATTAGAAGGGACAGGGGGCCAGATTGGCCCCAGCATTTT
>NA|TRBJ2-7|TRBV5-4|13|NA
CASSLTGKNEQYF
TGTGCCAGCAGCTTGACAGGGAAGAACGAGCAGTACTTC
>few|TRBJ2-5|TRBV29-1|12|TRBD1
CSATGGSETQYF
TGCAGCGCGACAGGGGGTTCTGAGACCCAGTACTTC
>few|TRBJ2-3|TRBV29-1|15|TRBD2
CSVEGAGGNTDTQYF
TGCAGCGTTGAGGGGGCGGGAGGGAATACAGATACGCAGTATTTT
>few|TRBJ1-3|TRBV5-6|14|NA
CASSLGSTRNTIYF
TGTGCCAGCAGCTTGGGTAGCACTCGAAACACCATATATTTT
>NA|TRBJ2-1|TRBV11-2|15|TRBD2
CASSSGLGSYNEQFF
TGTGCCAGCAGCTCCGGACTAGGCTCCTACAATGAGCAGTTCTTC
>NA|TRBJ2-1|TRBV28|14|TRBD2
CASTRLAGVGEQFF
TGTGCCAGTACCAGGCTAGCGGGAGTCGGTGAGCAGTTCTTC
>NA|TRBJ1-4|TRBV15|16|NA
CATSRVGLNAGEKLFF
TGTGCCACCAGCAGAGTTGGGCTAAACGCGGGTGAAAAACTGTTTTTT
>NA|TRBJ2-1|TRBV28|17|TRBD2
CASSMTSGRASYNEQFF
TGTGCCAGCAGTATGACTAGCGGGAGGGCCTCCTACAATGAGCAGTTCTTC
>NA|TRBJ2-5|TRBV14|16|TRBD1
CASSQTPGQGLETQYF
TGTGCCAGCAGCCAAACACCGGGACAGGGTCTAGAGACCCAGTACTTC
>NA|TRBJ1-1|TRBV23-1|15|NA
CASSQLPGPNTEAFF
TGCGCCAGCAGTCAATTGCCAGGTCCGAACACTGAAGCTTTCTTT
>NA|TRBJ1-1|TRBV11-1|14|NA
CASSLGGGSTEAFF
TGTGCCAGCAGCTTAGGGGGCGGTAGTACTGAAGCTTTCTTT
>once|TRBJ2-3|TRBV5-1|15|NA
CASTTKASNADTQYF
TGCGCCAGCACCACTAAGGCTAGTAATGCAGATACGCAGTATTTT
>NA|TRBJ1-2|TRBV5-4|13|TRBD1
CASSSRTSGGGTF
TGTGCCAGCAGCTCACGGACCTCAGGGGGCGGCACCTTC
>NA|TRBJ2-7|TRBV12-3/TRBV12-4|13|TRBD2
CASRTGGEGEQYF
TGTGCCAGCAGAACGGGAGGTGAAGGCGAGCAGTACTTC
>NA|TRBJ1-1|TRBV6-5|14|TRBD1
CASSSNRGGGEAFF
TGTGCCAGCAGCTCCAACAGGGGGGGAGGTGAAGCTTTCTTT
>NA|TRBJ2-3|TRBV7-2|18|TRBD2
CASSLLWTSGSRVDTQYF
TGTGCCAGCAGCTTACTCTGGACTAGCGGGAGTAGGGTAGATACGCAGTATTTT
>NA|TRBJ2-2|TRBV6-6|13|NA
CASTPRETGELFF
TGTGCCAGCACCCCTCGGGAAACCGGGGAGCTGTTTTTT
>NA|TRBJ1-3|TRBV7-9|14|NA
CASSLEQTGNTIYF
TGTGCCAGCAGCTTAGAACAAACTGGAAACACCATATATTTT
>NA|TRBJ2-5|TRBV7-6|15|NA
CASSAQVRKRETQYF
TGTGCCAGCAGCGCCCAAGTGAGGAAAAGGGAGACCCAGTACTTC
>NA|TRBJ1-1|TRBV10-1|13|NA
CASASNLNTEAFF
TGCGCCAGCGCGAGCAACCTGAACACTGAAGCTTTCTTT
>NA|TRBJ2-2|TRBV20-1|19|TRBD2
CSASHFRTSGITNTGELFF
TGCAGTGCTAGTCATTTTAGGACTAGCGGGATTACTAACACCGGGGAGCTGTTTTTT
>NA|TRBJ2-2|TRBV5-4|17|NA
CASSSDRQETNTGELFF
TGTGCCAGCAGCTCCGATCGACAGGAAACGAACACCGGGGAGCTGTTTTTT
>once|TRBJ2-5|TRBV19|16|TRBD1
CASSDRGQRFQETQYF
TGTGCCAGTAGCGACAGGGGACAGCGCTTCCAAGAGACCCAGTACTTC
>NA|TRBJ2-1|TRBV11-3|17|TRBD1
CASSYTLRDRDYNEQFF
TGTGCCAGCAGCTACACTTTGAGGGACAGGGATTACAATGAGCAGTTCTTC
>NA|TRBJ2-2|TRBV27|16|NA
CASSKARRANTGELFF
TGTGCCAGCAGTAAGGCCAGGCGGGCGAACACCGGGGAGCTGTTTTTT
>few|TRBJ2-7|TRBV2|13|TRBD1
CASRGQRKYEQYF
TGTGCCAGCAGGGGACAGAGAAAATACGAGCAGTACTTC
>once|TRBJ1-3|TRBV5-5|15|NA
CASSWEVAEGRTIYF
TGTGCCAGCAGCTGGGAGGTGGCCGAAGGACGCACCATATATTTT
>NA|TRBJ1-3|TRBV4-2|14|NA
CASSQEGGGNTIYF
TGTGCCAGCAGCCAAGAGGGAGGTGGAAACACCATATATTTT
>NA|TRBJ2-1|TRBV6-5|15|TRBD2
CASTSWTSGNDEQFF
TGTGCCAGCACCTCATGGACTAGCGGGAACGATGAGCAGTTCTTC
>NA|TRBJ2-1|TRBV19|15|TRBD2
CASRETSFSGNEQFF
TGTGCCAGTAGAGAGACTAGCTTCTCCGGGAATGAGCAGTTCTTC
>NA|TRBJ1-6|TRBV12-3/TRBV12-4|13|NA
CASSLRGGSPLHF
TGTGCCAGCAGTTTAAGGGGCGGTTCACCCCTCCACTTT
>NA|TRBJ2-1|TRBV6-4|20|TRBD2
CASSDIVSSGSPVPYNEQFF
TGTGCCAGCAGTGACATTGTTTCTAGCGGGTCCCCAGTTCCCTACAATGAGCAGTTCTTC
>NA|TRBJ1-4|TRBV18|15|TRBD1
CASSSNRGPGEKLFF
TGTGCCAGCTCATCTAACAGGGGGCCTGGGGAAAAACTGTTTTTT
>NA|TRBJ2-1|TRBV6-5|15|TRBD1
CASRPTGTGHNEQFF
TGTGCCAGCAGACCTACCGGGACAGGCCACAATGAGCAGTTCTTC
>few|TRBJ2-1|TRBV14|14|TRBD2
CASRESGGGNEQFF
TGTGCCAGCAGGGAAAGCGGGGGGGGTAATGAGCAGTTCTTC
>once|TRBJ1-1|TRBV20-1|12|TRBD1
CSASDRATEAFF
TGCAGTGCTAGTGACAGGGCCACTGAAGCTTTCTTT
>few|TRBJ1-5|TRBV28|15|TRBD1
CASSLRAGGNQPQHF
TGTGCCAGCAGTTTAAGGGCAGGGGGTAATCAGCCCCAGCATTTT
>NA|TRBJ1-2|TRBV28|14|NA
CASSYSGFDYGYTF
TGTGCCAGCAGTTATTCAGGGTTTGACTATGGCTACACCTTC
>once|TRBJ2-2|TRBV4-1|12|NA
CASSQDIRELFF
TGCGCCAGCAGCCAAGATATCCGGGAGCTGTTTTTT
>NA|TRBJ1-2|TRBV2|16|NA
CASSPSVGLANYGYTF
TGTGCCAGCAGTCCTTCCGTGGGACTAGCTAACTATGGCTACACCTTC
>once|TRBJ2-7|TRBV19|17|TRBD2
CASSIGGDYPPLYEQYF
TGTGCCAGTAGTATAGGCGGGGACTATCCCCCTCTATACGAGCAGTACTTC
>NA|TRBJ2-1|TRBV4-1|12|NA
CASSQGTGEQFF
TGCGCCAGCAGCCAAGGAACGGGAGAGCAGTTCTTC
>NA|TRBJ2-4|TRBV19|15|NA
CASSEDRGAKNIQYF
TGTGCCAGTAGTGAGGACAGAGGAGCCAAAAACATTCAGTACTTC
>NA|TRBJ2-1|TRBV5-4|12|NA
CASRDTYNEQFF
TGTGCCAGCAGGGACACTTACAATGAGCAGTTCTTC
>once|TRBJ2-1|TRBV29-1|13|TRBD2
CSAWTSGSYEQFF
TGCAGCGCCTGGACTAGCGGGAGCTATGAGCAGTTCTTC
>NA|TRBJ1-6|TRBV15|12|NA
CATSRGGSPLHF
TGTGCCACCAGCAGAGGAGGTTCACCCCTCCACTTT
>NA|TRBJ2-1|TRBV7-8|15|TRBD2
CASSLVGGRVVEQFF
TGTGCCAGCAGCTTAGTGGGCGGGAGGGTGGTTGAGCAGTTCTTC
>NA|TRBJ2-2|TRBV6-5|16|NA
CASSYSMRGRGGELFF
TGTGCCAGCAGTTACTCGATGCGGGGGCGAGGCGGGGAGCTGTTTTTT